The clone carrying this T cell receptor beta chain showed up many times. Its antigen is not known. The CDR3 consists of 13 residues. CDR1 and CDR2 (germline): LNHDA, SQIVND (reference sequence). The V and J ends lost 7 bases and 1 base respectively, with 10 bases between them. It was genomic DNA that served as the template for profiling TCR beta VDJ and CDR3. Using its own MiXCR run on the reads, TCRdb lists one record per CDR3 protein. Seen here are over 150,000 distinct CDR3 sequences, 50% to 65% observed once, and the top ten hold about 44%. This sample stems from a study of CD8+CD57+ T cells in acquired aplastic anemia. Study details: The average for DNA from sorted CD4+ and CD8+ cells was approximately 3.2 ug.

Findings of the study overall: Patients and controls shared over 25 CD8+ CDR3 sequences, which appeared highly expressed in patients and within their immunodominant clones. Patients did not significantly differ from controls in CD8+ Simpson's diversity.

Sequenced patients had shown CD8+CD57+ cell expansion by flow cytometry. Each patient had severe acquired aplastic anemia. The source material was sorted CD4+, CD8+, or CD8+CD57+ T cells (not recorded which) from PBMCs. V and J are TRBV19 and TRBJ1-1, with a tentative D call TRBD1 (5 bases). This TCR derives from a human donor with aplastic anemia. As DNA, the CDR3 is TGTGCCAGTAATGGGGGTACGAACACTGAAGCTTTCTTT. Its translation is CASNGGTNTEAFF.